This is a list of T cell receptor beta chains from one sample in a study of blood T cell repertoires in COVID-19. The assay was immunoSEQ multiplex PCR, and TCRdb's table has in-frame clones only and misses some. The table shows over 250,000 clones, with over 85% occurring only once. Material: PBMCs or T cells enriched from blood (not recorded which). All receptors come from an older woman who had recovered from COVID-19. Both conserved end residues are part of each CDR3. D genes are given only for firm matches. Clone size, where shown, is once, few, many, or a class for clones that have expanded.

TRBD1,14,TRBV28,TRBJ2-7,-,CASRTGGGSYEQYF,TGTGCCAGCAGGACAGGGGGCGGGTCCTACGAGCAGTACTTC
-,14,TRBV28,TRBJ1-5,-,CASSFPDRYQPQHF,TGTGCCAGCAGTTTCCCGGACAGATATCAGCCCCAGCATTTT
-,16,TRBV9,TRBJ1-6,-,CASSVGGGRPPWPLHF,TGTGCCAGCAGCGTAGGGGGGGGACGGCCCCCGTGGCCCCTCCACTTT
-,15,TRBV11-3,TRBJ2-5,-,CASSLDSGTRETQYF,TGTGCCAGCAGCTTAGATTCTGGTACGCGCGAGACCCAGTACTTC
-,14,TRBV4-1,TRBJ2-5,once,CASSQLHPGETQYF,TGCGCCAGCAGCCAATTACATCCGGGAGAGACCCAGTACTTC
-,15,TRBV9,TRBJ2-5,-,CASSETGRYQETQYF,TGTGCCAGCAGCGAGACAGGACGGTACCAAGAGACCCAGTACTTC
TRBD1,16,TRBV18,TRBJ1-5,-,CASSPMDRGIGQPQHF,TGTGCCAGCTCACCCATGGACAGGGGGATAGGTCAGCCCCAGCATTTT
-,14,TRBV30,TRBJ1-5,-,CAWSVGSGNQPQHF,TGTGCCTGGAGTGTCGGGTCCGGCAATCAGCCCCAGCATTTT
TRBD1,14,TRBV7-8,TRBJ2-7,-,CASSWDRVLYEQYF,TGTGCCAGCAGCTGGGACAGGGTCCTCTACGAGCAGTACTTC
-,14,TRBV5-1,TRBJ1-1,once,CASSADKMNTEAFF,TGCGCCAGCAGCGCGGACAAAATGAACACTGAAGCTTTCTTT
-,11,TRBV20-1,TRBJ2-1,-,CSATQRSEQFF,TGCAGTGCTACCCAGCGATCTGAGCAGTTCTTC
TRBD1,13,TRBV30,TRBJ1-6,-,CAWSGTADSPLHF,TGTGCCTGGAGCGGGACAGCCGATTCACCCCTCCACTTT
-,13,TRBV3-1/TRBV3-2,TRBJ1-3,-,CATQGLSGNTIYF,TGTGCCACCCAGGGACTCTCTGGAAACACCATATATTTT
TRBD1,19,TRBV27,TRBJ1-5,-,CASSLKPDREFHSNQPQHF,TGTGCCAGCAGTCTAAAACCGGACAGGGAATTTCATAGCAATCAGCCCCAGCATTTT
TRBD1,16,TRBV7-6,TRBJ2-2,-,CASSPGDRGRSGELFF,TGTGCCAGCAGCCCCGGGGACAGGGGGCGTTCCGGGGAGCTGTTTTTT
TRBD2,13,TRBV3-1/TRBV3-2,TRBJ2-3,-,CASSGRGVDTQYF,TGTGCCAGCAGCGGGCGGGGGGTGGATACGCAGTATTTT
TRBD2,15,TRBV11-2,TRBJ2-3,-,CASSPFTGGEDTQYF,TGTGCCAGCAGCCCCTTTACGGGGGGTGAAGATACGCAGTATTTT
TRBD1,16,TRBV7-9,TRBJ1-1,-,CASSPLTGQGNTEAFF,TGTGCCAGCAGCCCACTAACCGGACAGGGGAACACTGAAGCTTTCTTT
TRBD1,14,TRBV6-5,TRBJ1-1,-,CASTPTGLNTEAFF,TGTGCCAGCACCCCGACAGGGTTGAACACTGAAGCTTTCTTT
-,14,TRBV19,TRBJ1-1,-,CASSFSGATDEAFF,TGTGCCAGTAGTTTCTCAGGGGCGACGGATGAAGCTTTCTTT
TRBD2,16,TRBV18,TRBJ2-1,-,CASSPTSGGQYNEQFF,TGTGCCAGCTCGCCGACTAGCGGGGGGCAATACAATGAGCAGTTCTTC
TRBD1,14,TRBV2,TRBJ1-2,-,CASRRTGGYYGYTF,TGTGCCAGCAGAAGGACAGGGGGCTACTATGGCTACACCTTC
-,15,TRBV7-9,TRBJ1-2,-,CASSLAVASIYGYTF,TGTGCCAGCAGCTTAGCGGTTGCCAGTATCTATGGCTACACCTTC
-,14,TRBV2,TRBJ2-1,-,CASSAGVAVNEQFF,TGTGCCAGCAGTGCAGGGGTTGCGGTCAATGAGCAGTTCTTC
-,15,TRBV4-2,TRBJ1-5,-,CASSLQVHSNQPQHF,TGTGCCAGCAGCCTACAAGTTCATAGCAATCAGCCCCAGCATTTT
TRBD2,17,TRBV24-1,TRBJ2-1,once,CATSDQKGGTLLAEQFF,TGTGCCACCAGTGACCAGAAGGGAGGGACCCTTCTTGCTGAGCAGTTCTTC
-,13,TRBV9,TRBJ2-7,-,CASSRPGAYEQYF,TGTGCCAGCAGTCGGCCAGGGGCGTACGAGCAGTACTTC
TRBD1,14,TRBV5-1,TRBJ1-1,-,CASSFGQGSTEAFF,TGCGCCAGCAGCTTCGGACAGGGCTCCACTGAAGCTTTCTTT
-,11,TRBV5-1,TRBJ2-7,-,CASSFTDEQYF,TGCGCCAGCAGCTTTACGGACGAGCAGTACTTC
TRBD1,16,TRBV30,TRBJ1-2,-,CAWSMDWDSQLYGYTF,TGTGCCTGGAGTATGGATTGGGACAGCCAACTCTATGGCTACACCTTC
-,15,TRBV6-5,TRBJ1-2,-,CASSSSDRTNYGYTF,TGTGCCAGCAGCTCTTCGGACAGAACTAACTATGGCTACACCTTC
TRBD2,16,TRBV27,TRBJ2-7,-,CASSSSGTSGHMEQYF,TGTGCCAGCAGTTCCTCCGGGACTAGCGGCCATATGGAGCAGTACTTC
TRBD1,15,TRBV6-1,TRBJ1-6,-,CASSEMGQGGSPLHF,TGTGCCAGCAGTGAAATGGGACAGGGTGGTTCACCCCTCCACTTT
TRBD1,12,TRBV19,TRBJ1-2,-,CATQGQPYGYTF,TGTGCCACCCAGGGACAGCCCTATGGCTACACCTTC
TRBD1,16,TRBV6-4,TRBJ1-5,-,CASSPRDRGRLQPQHF,TGTGCCAGCAGCCCCCGGGACAGGGGGCGCCTTCAGCCCCAGCATTTT
-,15,TRBV5-1,TRBJ1-4,-,CASSLAQRANEKLFF,TGCGCCAGCAGCTTGGCCCAGCGGGCTAATGAAAAACTGTTTTTT
TRBD1,14,TRBV11-3,TRBJ1-4,once,CASSFLTGGEKLFF,TGTGCCAGCAGCTTCCTGACAGGGGGCGAAAAACTGTTTTTT